This TCR beta chain was identified during a study of blood T cell repertoires in COVID-19. As handled by the study authors: Reference gene primers were amplified, and this amplification served to estimate nucleated cell counts. Some clones are missing from TCRdb's copy, which holds only in-frame ones; the method was immunoSEQ multiplex PCR. For V, J and clone size, that table is used; D and trimming come from the DNA. The sample contains about 27,000 clones, roughly four fifths of which appear only once. The germline gives CDR1 MNHNY, CDR2 SVGAGI (reference sequence). The germline V and J ends were trimmed by 11 bases and 3 bases, with 20 bases remaining between them. The CDR3 runs to 14 residues.

This receptor was taken from a man in his sixties or seventies with active COVID-19. Sequenced input: peripheral blood. V usage is TRBV6-6 and J usage is TRBJ2-7; D might be TRBD1 (5 bases). The chain's CDR3 is CAAKKGYPGYEQYF. The CDR3 region has the DNA TGTGCCGCCAAAAAGGGGTACCCCGGCTACGAGCAGTACTTC.